This TCR beta chain was sequenced in a study of T cells in Graves' hyperthyroidism and ophthalmopathy. Study-level points and caveats: Peripheral blood also featured most of the thyroid clonotypes expanded above 0.001.

In its sample, this clonotype was seen many times. The antigen is unknown. Patients counted as stable if ophthalmopathy did not develop within 18 months. RNA transcripts yielded amplified TCR beta CDR3 regions. First-round RT-PCR targeting the TCR CDR3 was performed with the HTBI primer set. TCRdb redid the calling of the multiplex PCR reads with MiXCR, one entry per CDR3 protein. The sample has about 350,000 distinct CDR3 sequences; about 15% are singletons. Germline CDR1 KGHSH, CDR2 LQKENI. This CDR3 is built from 15 residues. V shed 3 bases, J shed 5 bases, and the junction held 9 bases outside the gene matches.

The sequence came from a woman aged 30 to 39 with Graves' hyperthyroidism. The rearrangement links TRBV18 to TRBJ2-7; TRBD1 matches at 8 bases. Sequencing used blood. The DNA of the CDR3 is TGTGCCAGCTCACCCCGACAGGGGACTTCCAACGAGCAGTACTTC. Translation: CASSPRQGTSNEQYF.